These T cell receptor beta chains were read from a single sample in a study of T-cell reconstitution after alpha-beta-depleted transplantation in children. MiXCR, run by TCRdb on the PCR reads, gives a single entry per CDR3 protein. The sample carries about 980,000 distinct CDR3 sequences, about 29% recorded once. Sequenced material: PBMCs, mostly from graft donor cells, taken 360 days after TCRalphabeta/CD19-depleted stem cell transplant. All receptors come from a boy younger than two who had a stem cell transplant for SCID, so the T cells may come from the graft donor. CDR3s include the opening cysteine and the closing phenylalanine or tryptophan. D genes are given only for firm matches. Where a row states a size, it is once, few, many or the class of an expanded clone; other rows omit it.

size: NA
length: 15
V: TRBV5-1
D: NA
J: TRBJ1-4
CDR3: CASSLLGTTNEKLFF
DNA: TGCGCCAGCAGCTTGTTGGGGACAACTAATGAAAAACTGTTTTTT

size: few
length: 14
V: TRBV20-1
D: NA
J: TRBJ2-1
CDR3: CSARRDLMNDEQFF
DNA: TGCAGTGCTAGACGGGATTTGATGAACGATGAGCAGTTCTTC

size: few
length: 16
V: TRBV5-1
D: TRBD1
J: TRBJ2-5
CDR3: CASSPGRQGAGETQYF
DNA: TGCGCCAGCAGCCCGGGGAGACAGGGGGCAGGAGAGACCCAGTACTTC

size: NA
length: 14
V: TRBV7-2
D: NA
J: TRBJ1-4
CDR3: CASSLGPLNEKLFF
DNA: TGTGCCAGCAGCTTAGGGCCGTTGAATGAAAAACTGTTTTTT

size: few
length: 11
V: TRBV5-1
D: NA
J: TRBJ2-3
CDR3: CASAQADTQYF
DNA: TGCGCCAGCGCCCAGGCAGATACGCAGTATTTT

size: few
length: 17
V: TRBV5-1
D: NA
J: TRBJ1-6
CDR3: CASSHFSGRAGDSPLHF
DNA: TGCGCCAGCAGCCACTTCTCAGGGAGGGCGGGTGATTCACCCCTCCACTTT

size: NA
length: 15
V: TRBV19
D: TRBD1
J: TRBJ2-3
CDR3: CASSVGQARTDTQYF
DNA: TGTGCCAGTAGTGTGGGACAGGCTAGGACAGATACGCAGTATTTT

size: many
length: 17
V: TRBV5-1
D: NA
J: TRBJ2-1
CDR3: CASSLGVVGAMYNEQFF
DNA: TGCGCCAGCAGCTTGGGGGTCGTGGGGGCCATGTACAATGAGCAGTTCTTC

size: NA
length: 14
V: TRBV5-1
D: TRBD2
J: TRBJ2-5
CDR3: CASSLVRPGGTQYF
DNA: TGCGCCAGCAGCTTGGTCCGCCCGGGGGGGACCCAGTACTTC

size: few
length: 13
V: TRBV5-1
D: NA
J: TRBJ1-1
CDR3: CASSLRTSTEAFF
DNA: TGCGCCAGCAGCTTGCGAACCTCCACTGAAGCTTTCTTT

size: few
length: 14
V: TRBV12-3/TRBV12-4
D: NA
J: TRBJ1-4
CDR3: CASSLWGVGEKLFF
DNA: TGTGCCAGCAGTTTATGGGGGGTTGGGGAAAAACTGTTTTTT

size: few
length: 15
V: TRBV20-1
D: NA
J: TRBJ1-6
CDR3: CSVPRAGSNNSPLHF
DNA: TGCAGTGTCCCAAGAGCGGGGTCCAATAATTCACCCCTCCACTTT

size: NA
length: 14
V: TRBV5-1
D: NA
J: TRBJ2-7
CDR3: CASSLGPRQDEQYF
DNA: TGCGCCAGCAGCTTGGGACCCAGACAAGACGAGCAGTACTTC

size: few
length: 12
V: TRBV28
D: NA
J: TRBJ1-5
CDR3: CASTVNNQPQHF
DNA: TGTGCCAGCACCGTCAACAATCAGCCCCAGCATTTT

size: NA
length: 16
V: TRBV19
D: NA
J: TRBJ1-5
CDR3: CASSTLAGMDNQPQHF
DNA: TGTGCCAGTAGTACCCTCGCGGGTATGGACAATCAGCCCCAGCATTTT

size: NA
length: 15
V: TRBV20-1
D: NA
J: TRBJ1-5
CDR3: CSARVGGVLNQPQHF
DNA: TGCAGTGCTAGGGTCGGGGGGGTGCTAAATCAGCCCCAGCATTTT